This T cell receptor beta chain was profiled in a study of Ad26.COV2.S vaccination and SARS-CoV-2 variants listed by TCRdb under 2021. Study-wide context: Vaccine-arm donors came from COV1001, a multicentre, randomized, double-blind, placebo-controlled phase I-IIa trial of Ad26.COV2.S in healthy adults. Dosing of Ad26.COV2.S was intramuscular, at either 5x10^10 or 1x10^11 viral particles, delivered as one shot or as two shots spaced 56 days apart. Investigators remained blinded to trial group allocation during experiments and outcome assessment. A total of 32 samples were included in the TCR-sequenced set, comprising some 20 Ad26.COV2.S vaccine recipients, 5 placebo recipients and 8 SARS-CoV-2 convalescent individuals. Sequencing of the TCRbeta repertoire served to evaluate the specificity and breadth of SARS-CoV-2-reactive T cell receptors following Ad26.COV2.S vaccination. Trial participants were randomized into five groups of five: low-dose or high-dose Ad26.COV2.S given once or twice, or placebo on both occasions. Summary of the overall study and its limitations: Vaccine and placebo recipients had comparable non-spike TCR breadth, which fits with the vaccine containing only spike. Higher spike-specific TCR breadth was observed in Ad26.COV2.S recipients than in placebo recipients (P = 0.0014). The study was not powered to compare responses between vaccine doses or regimens. The authors noted that the TCR breadth and depth analyses may have underestimated total T cell responses. Substantial breadth of spike-specific CD8+ and CD4+ T cell responses was reported after vaccination.

TCRbeta CDR3 regions were sequenced with the immunoSEQ Assay. After extraction, genomic DNA underwent amplification by bias-controlled multiplex PCR, followed by high-throughput sequencing. The paper's processing steps were these. To quantify the absolute abundance of every unique TCRbeta CDR3 region, sequences were collapsed and filtered. Usable DNA was measured by amplifying reference genes present in all nucleated cells, and TCRbeta template counts were normalized to that usable DNA to estimate T cell fraction. Repertoire TCRs were annotated as SARS-CoV-2-specific when V gene, CDR3 amino acid sequence and J gene were exactly matched to a known reactive TCR set. MIRA supplied the reference SARS-CoV-2 TCR set, which was filtered for enrichment in COVID-19-positive ImmuneCODE repertoires so that public or cross-reactive TCRs were removed. Using the MIRA antigens, annotated TCRs were further analysed by specific ORF or by position within an ORF. Depth was the summed frequency of annotated unique rearrangements, while breadth was defined as annotated unique rearrangements over total unique productive rearrangements. Two-sided Wilcoxon rank-sum tests were applied when comparing TCR breadth between groups. In its TCRdb copy, this immuneACCESS table keeps in-frame sequences only and misses some clones. Where compared with another copy, unresolved V genes explain less than half of these, and the others have no known cause. The V and J calls and clone size were taken over from that table, and D and trimming were inferred from the DNA. For this sample the table gives some 390,000 clones, of which over 75% were detected only once. Approximately 1.9% of the sample goes to the ten largest clones.

The sample's treatment or condition label, in plain terms: some 20 received Ad26.COV2.S at low or high dose, single or two shots; about 5 received placebo; per-sample allocation not given. For vaccine and placebo recipients, the sequenced repertoires came from samples collected on day 63 after the first injection. Cohort 1b enrolled some 25 adults aged 18-55 years at a single site in Boston, USA, between 29 July and 7 August 2020. Ad26.COV2.S was a replication-incompetent adenovirus type 26 vector that expressed a prefusion-stabilized SARS-CoV-2 spike protein derived from the original Wuhan strain. CDR1 and CDR2, per the germline V gene, are SNHLY and FYNNEI. Clipping removes 8 bases from V and 5 bases from J, with 9 as the unmatched junction base count. The CDR3 measures 15 amino acids from cysteine to phenylalanine. The retained sequence is limited to the CDR3, 45 bases, with the frame set at the first base.

Worth noting for this clone: The target of this receptor is not known. No base-level quality is on record; no much larger clone is a single base apart.

The sequence derives from a person aged 18-65 years who received the Ad26.COV2.S COVID-19 vaccine or a placebo. Sequences were derived from peripheral blood, sampled in a trial of Ad26.COV2.S vaccine versus placebo. The chain couples TRBV2 to TRBJ2-2; the central 9 bases match TRBD1. The nucleotide sequence reads as follows: TGTGCCAGCCCCCGGGACAGGGAGGGGACCGGGGAGCTGTTTTTT. Its translation reads: CASPRDREGTGELFF.